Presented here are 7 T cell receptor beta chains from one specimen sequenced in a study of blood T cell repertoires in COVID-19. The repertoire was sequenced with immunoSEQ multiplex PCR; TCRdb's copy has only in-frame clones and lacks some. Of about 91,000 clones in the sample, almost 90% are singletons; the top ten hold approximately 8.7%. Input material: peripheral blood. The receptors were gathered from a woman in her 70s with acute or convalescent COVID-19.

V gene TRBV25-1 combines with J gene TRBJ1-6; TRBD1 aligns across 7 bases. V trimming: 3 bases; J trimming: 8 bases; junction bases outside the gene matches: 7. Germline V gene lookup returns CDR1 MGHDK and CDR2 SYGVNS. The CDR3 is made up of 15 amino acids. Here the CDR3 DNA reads TGTGCCAGCAGTGACTCGGGACAGTGGGATTCACCCCTCCACTTT. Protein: CASSDSGQWDSPLHF.

CDR3 region: CATSDPRGQSSTDTQYF. CDR3 sequence (DNA): TGTGCCACCAGTGACCCGAGAGGGCAATCTAGCACAGATACGCAGTATTTT. This chain uses TRBV24-1 with TRBJ2-3; D is perhaps TRBD2 (5 bases). Germline V gene sequence: CDR1 KGHDR, CDR2 SFDVKD. The germline V and J ends were trimmed by 4 bases and 0 bases, with 16 bases remaining between them. There are 17 residues in the CDR3.

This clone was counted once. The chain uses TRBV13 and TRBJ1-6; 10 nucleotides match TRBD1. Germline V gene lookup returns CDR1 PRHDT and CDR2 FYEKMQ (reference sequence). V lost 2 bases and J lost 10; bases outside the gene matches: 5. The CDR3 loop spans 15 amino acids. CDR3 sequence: CASSLWRTGGSPLHF. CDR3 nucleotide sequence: TGTGCCAGCAGCTTATGGAGGACAGGGGGATCACCCCTCCACTTT.

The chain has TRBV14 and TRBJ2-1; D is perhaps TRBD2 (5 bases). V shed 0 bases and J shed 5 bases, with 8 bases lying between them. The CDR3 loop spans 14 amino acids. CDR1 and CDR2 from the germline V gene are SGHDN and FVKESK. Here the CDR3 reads CASSQEPGNNEQFF. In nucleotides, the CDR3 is TGTGCCAGCAGCCAAGAACCCGGGAACAATGAGCAGTTCTTC.

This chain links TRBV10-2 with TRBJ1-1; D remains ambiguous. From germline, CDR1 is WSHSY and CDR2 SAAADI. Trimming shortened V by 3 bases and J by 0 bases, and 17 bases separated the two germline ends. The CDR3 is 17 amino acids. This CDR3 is CASSDSLWVRMNTEAFF. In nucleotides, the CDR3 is TGCGCCAGCAGTGACTCGCTTTGGGTCAGGATGAACACTGAAGCTTTCTTT.

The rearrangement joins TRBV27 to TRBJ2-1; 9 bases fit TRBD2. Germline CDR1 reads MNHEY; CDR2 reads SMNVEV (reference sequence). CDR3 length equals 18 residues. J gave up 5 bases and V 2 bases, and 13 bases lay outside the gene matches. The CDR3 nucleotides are TGTGCCAGCAGTTTACTAAGGGGGACTAGCCAAACCCACAATGAGCAGTTCTTC. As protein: CASSLLRGTSQTHNEQFF.

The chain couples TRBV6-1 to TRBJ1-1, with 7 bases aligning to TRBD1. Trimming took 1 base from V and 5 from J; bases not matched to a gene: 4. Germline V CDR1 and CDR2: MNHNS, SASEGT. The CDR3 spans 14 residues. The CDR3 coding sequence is TGTGCCAGCAGTGAAGTTACAGGGGCGACTGAAGCTTTCTTT. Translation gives CASSEVTGATEAFF.